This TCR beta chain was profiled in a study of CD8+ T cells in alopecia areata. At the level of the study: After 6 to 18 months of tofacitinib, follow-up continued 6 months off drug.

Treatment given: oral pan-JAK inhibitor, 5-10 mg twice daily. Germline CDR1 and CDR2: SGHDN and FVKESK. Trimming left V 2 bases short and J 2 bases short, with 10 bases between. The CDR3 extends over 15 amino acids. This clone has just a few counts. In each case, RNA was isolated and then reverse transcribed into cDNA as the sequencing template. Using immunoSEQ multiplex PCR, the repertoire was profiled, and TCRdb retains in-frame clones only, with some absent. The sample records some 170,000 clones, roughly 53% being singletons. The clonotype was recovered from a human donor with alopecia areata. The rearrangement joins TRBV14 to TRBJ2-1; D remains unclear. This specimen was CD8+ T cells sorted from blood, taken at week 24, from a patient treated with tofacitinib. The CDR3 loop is CASSQRRDPYNEQFF. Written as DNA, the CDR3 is TGTGCCAGCAGCCAAAGAAGGGATCCCTACAATGAGCAGTTCTTC.